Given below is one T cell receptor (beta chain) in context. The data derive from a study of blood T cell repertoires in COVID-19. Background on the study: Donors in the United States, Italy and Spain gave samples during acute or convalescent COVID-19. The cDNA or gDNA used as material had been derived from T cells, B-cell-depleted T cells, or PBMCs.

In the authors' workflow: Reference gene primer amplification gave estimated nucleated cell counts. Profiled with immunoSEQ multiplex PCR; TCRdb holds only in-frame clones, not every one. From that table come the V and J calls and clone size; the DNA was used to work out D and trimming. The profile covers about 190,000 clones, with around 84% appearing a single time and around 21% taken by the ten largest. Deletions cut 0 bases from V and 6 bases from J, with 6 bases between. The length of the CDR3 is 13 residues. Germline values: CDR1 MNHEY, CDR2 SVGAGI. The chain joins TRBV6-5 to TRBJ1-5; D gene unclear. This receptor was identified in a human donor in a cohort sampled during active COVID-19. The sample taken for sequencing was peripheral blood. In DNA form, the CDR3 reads TGTGCCAGCAGTTACTCCCCGTTTCAGCCCCAGCATTTT. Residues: CASSYSPFQPQHF.